This TCR beta chain was recovered during a study of control samples from healthy donors and cancer patients (TCRdb year 2020). The protocol used for the library was the immunoSEQ multiplex PCR assay. This is the immuneACCESS table as TCRdb keeps it, with only in-frame sequences that have V and J called. A part of the clones is gone; compared with another copy, unresolved V genes explain less than half, and the rest is unexplained. Recorded for this sample are about 140,000 clones; about 89% of them occurred a single time. The ten largest account for 6% to 9% of the sample. Only one count was recorded for this clone. It has no known antigen specificity. Base qualities are not provided; no much larger clone lies one nucleotide away. The TCR originated in a man aged 18-30 years in good health. Material for sequencing was blood.

At the DNA level, the sequence is TGTGCCAGCAGTTACCTGGGAGAAACGTATGAGCAGTTCTTC. The translation is CASSYLGETYEQFF. The rearranged segments are TRBV6-5 and TRBJ2-1; a tentative D match to TRBD2 spans 5 bases. Taken from cysteine to phenylalanine, the CDR3 has 14 residues. CDR3 DNA is the only sequence kept; it has 42 bases, read in frame from the first base. V is reduced by 2 bases and J by 8 bases, leaving a spacing of 13 bases between them. Via the germline V gene, CDR1 is MNHEY and CDR2 SVGAGI.